This T cell receptor beta chain was profiled in a study of T cell responses to AZD1222 COVID-19 vaccine. Study conclusions and caveats: Spike regions recognized by vaccine-associated CD4 TCRs spanned the protein, led by 160-218 and 743-854.

The table came from immunoSEQ multiplex PCR; TCRdb's copy has only in-frame clones and leaves some out. The data show about 49,000 clones, roughly 80% seen once. A word on this clone: Antigen: not known.

CDR3 size: 13 residues. Germline CDR1 reads WSHSY; CDR2 reads SAAADI. The trim removed 6 bases at V and 6 bases at J, leaving 5 bases unmatched. This chain uses TRBV10-2 with TRBJ1-5; 7 positions agree with TRBD1. This clonotype was sampled from an adult in good health. Material: peripheral blood, obtained on day 0 of MenACWY control vaccination. This CDR3 is CASRDRNSQPQHF. The CDR3 nucleotides are TGCGCCAGCAGGGACAGGAATAGTCAGCCCCAGCATTTT.